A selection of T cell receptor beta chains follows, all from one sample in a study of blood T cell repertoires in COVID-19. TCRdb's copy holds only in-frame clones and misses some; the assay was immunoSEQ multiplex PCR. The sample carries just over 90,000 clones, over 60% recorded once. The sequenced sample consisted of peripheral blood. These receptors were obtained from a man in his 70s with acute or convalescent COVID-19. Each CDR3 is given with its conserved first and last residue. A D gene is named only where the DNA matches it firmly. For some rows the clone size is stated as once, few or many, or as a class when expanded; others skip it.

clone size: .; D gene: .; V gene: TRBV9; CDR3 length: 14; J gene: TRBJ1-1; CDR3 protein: CASSATVQNTEAFF; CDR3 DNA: TGTGCCAGCAGCGCGACAGTCCAGAACACTGAAGCTTTCTTT
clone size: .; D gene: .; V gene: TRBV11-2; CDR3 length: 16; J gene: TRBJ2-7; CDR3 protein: CASTPELTGAPYEQYF; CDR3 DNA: TGTGCCAGCACCCCAGAATTGACAGGCGCACCCTACGAGCAGTACTTC
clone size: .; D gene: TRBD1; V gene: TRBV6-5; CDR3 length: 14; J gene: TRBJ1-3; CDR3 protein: CATGTGGSGNTIYF; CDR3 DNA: TGTGCCACCGGGACAGGGGGCTCTGGAAACACCATATATTTT
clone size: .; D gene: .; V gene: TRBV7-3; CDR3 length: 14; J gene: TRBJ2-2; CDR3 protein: CASSLRGNTGELFF; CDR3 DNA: TGTGCCAGCAGCTTACGAGGAAACACCGGGGAGCTGTTTTTT
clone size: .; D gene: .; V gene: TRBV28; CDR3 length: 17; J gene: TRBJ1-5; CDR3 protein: CASSLSSGTNGNQPQHF; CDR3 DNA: TGTGCCAGCAGTTTATCCTCCGGGACAAATGGCAATCAGCCCCAGCATTTT
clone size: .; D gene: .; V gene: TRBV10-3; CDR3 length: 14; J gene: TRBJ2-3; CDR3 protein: CAISEWRGEDTQYF; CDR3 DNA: TGTGCCATCAGTGAGTGGAGGGGTGAAGATACGCAGTATTTT
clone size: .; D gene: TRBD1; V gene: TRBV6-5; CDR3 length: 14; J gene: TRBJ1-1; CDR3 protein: CASSLQGAGTEAFF; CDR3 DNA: TGTGCCAGCAGTTTACAGGGGGCGGGAACTGAAGCTTTCTTT
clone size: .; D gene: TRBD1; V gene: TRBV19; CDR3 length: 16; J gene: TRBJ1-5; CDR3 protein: CASSPKGQGWNQPQHF; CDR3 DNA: TGTGCCAGTAGTCCCAAGGGACAGGGTTGGAATCAGCCCCAGCATTTT
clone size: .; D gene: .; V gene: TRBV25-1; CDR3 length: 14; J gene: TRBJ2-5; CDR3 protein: CASSEDLGQETQYF; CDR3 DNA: TGTGCCAGCAGTGAAGACCTCGGGCAAGAGACCCAGTACTTC
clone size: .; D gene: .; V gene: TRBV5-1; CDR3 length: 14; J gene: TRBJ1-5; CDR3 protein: CASSVDSRDQPQHF; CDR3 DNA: TGCGCCAGCAGCGTGGACAGTCGTGATCAGCCCCAGCATTTT
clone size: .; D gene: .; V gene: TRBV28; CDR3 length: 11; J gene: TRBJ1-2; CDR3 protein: CASSLWREYTF; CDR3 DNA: TGTGCCAGCAGTTTATGGAGGGAATACACCTTC
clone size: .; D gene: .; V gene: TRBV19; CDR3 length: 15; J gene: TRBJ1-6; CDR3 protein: CASSTRGGYNSPLHF; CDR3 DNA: TGTGCCAGTAGTACCCGAGGGGGCTATAATTCACCCCTCCACTTT
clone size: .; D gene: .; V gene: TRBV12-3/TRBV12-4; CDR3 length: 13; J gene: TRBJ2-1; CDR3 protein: CASSLFAGIEQFF; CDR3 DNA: TGTGCCAGCAGTTTGTTCGCAGGGATAGAGCAGTTCTTC
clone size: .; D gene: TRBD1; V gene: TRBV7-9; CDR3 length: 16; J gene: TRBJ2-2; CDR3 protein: CASSPGGAPNTGELFF; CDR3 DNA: TGTGCCAGCAGCCCAGGGGGAGCTCCGAACACCGGGGAGCTGTTTTTT
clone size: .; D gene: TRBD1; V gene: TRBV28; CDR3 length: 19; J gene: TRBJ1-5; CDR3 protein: CASSFLPRDRVISDQPQHF; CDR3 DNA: TGTGCCAGCAGTTTCTTGCCGCGGGACAGGGTGATATCGGATCAGCCCCAGCATTTT
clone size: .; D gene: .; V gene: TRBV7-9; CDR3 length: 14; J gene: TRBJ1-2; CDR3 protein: CASSLGGQNYGYTF; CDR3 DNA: TGTGCCAGCAGCTTAGGAGGACAGAACTATGGCTACACCTTC
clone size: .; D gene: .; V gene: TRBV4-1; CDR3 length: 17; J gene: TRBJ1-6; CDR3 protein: CASSPSGESSYNSPLHF; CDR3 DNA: TGCGCCAGCAGCCCCTCAGGGGAGAGCTCCTATAATTCACCCCTCCACTTT
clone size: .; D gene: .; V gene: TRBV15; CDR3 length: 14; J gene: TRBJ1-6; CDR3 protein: CATSRVLDNSPLHF; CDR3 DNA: TGTGCCACCAGCAGAGTATTAGATAATTCACCCCTCCACTTT
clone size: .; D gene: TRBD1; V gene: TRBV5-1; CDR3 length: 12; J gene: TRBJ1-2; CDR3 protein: CASSWDSYGYTF; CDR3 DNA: TGCGCCAGCAGCTGGGACAGTTATGGCTACACCTTC
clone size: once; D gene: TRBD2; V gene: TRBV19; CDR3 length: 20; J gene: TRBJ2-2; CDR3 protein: CASSIPGSSGGRLGTGELFF; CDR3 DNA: TGTGCCAGTAGTATCCCAGGTTCTAGCGGGGGTCGGTTGGGCACCGGGGAGCTGTTTTTT
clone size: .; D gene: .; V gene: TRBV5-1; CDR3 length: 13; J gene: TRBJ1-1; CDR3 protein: CASSFGERTEAFF; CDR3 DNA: TGCGCCAGCAGCTTCGGGGAGAGGACTGAAGCTTTCTTT
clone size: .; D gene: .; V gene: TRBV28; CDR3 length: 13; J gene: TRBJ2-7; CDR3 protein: CASSLLGKYEQYF; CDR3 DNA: TGTGCCAGCAGTTTACTCGGGAAATACGAGCAGTACTTC
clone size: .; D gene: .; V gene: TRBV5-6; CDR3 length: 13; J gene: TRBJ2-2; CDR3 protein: CASSPDYAGELFF; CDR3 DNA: TGTGCCAGCAGCCCGGACTACGCCGGGGAGCTGTTTTTT
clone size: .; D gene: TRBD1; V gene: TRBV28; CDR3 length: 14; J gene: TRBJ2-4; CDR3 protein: CASSLIGQANIQYF; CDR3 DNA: TGTGCCAGCAGTTTAATAGGACAGGCAAACATTCAGTACTTC
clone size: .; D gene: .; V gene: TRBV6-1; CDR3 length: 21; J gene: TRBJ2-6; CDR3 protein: CASREYPGGTGLFSGANVLTF; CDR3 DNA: TGTGCCAGCAGAGAATACCCCGGAGGAACAGGGCTTTTCTCTGGGGCCAACGTCCTGACTTTC
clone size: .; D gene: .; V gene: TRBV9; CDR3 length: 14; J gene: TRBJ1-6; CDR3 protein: CASSSGLLNSPLHF; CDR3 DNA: TGTGCCAGCAGCTCGGGACTGCTCAATTCACCCCTCCACTTT
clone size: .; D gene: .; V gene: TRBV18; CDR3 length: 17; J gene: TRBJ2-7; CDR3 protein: CASSPLGGIDSYYEQYF; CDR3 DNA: TGTGCCAGCTCACCACTCGGCGGCATCGACTCATACTACGAGCAGTACTTC